The entry that follows covers one T cell receptor (beta chain) sequence. The data were taken from a study of T-cell reconstitution after alpha-beta-depleted transplantation in children. Unique molecular identifiers featured in how the TCRbeta library was prepared. Each CDR3 protein gets one entry after TCRdb re-called the PCR reads with MiXCR. The data contain hundreds of thousands of distinct CDR3 sequences, approximately 15% of them singletons. The CDR3 loop spans 13 amino acids. Trimming removed 3 bases at V and 5 bases at J, with 10 bases between. The TCR comes from a human donor who donated a stem cell graft to a child with acute myeloid leukemia. This rearrangement joins TRBV12-3 or TRBV12-4 to TRBJ2-5; D unresolved. The sample here was PBMCs from the stem cell graft donor, taken from the stem cell graft. CDR3 loop: CASSFLKPETQYF. In nucleotides, the CDR3 is TGTGCCAGCAGTTTCCTCAAGCCGGAGACCCAGTACTTC.